Sequencing of this T cell receptor (beta chain) was carried out in a study of control samples from healthy donors and cancer patients (dated by TCRdb to about 2020). Trimming accounts for 6 bases at V and 3 bases at J, while the number of junction bases matched to no gene is 0. For CDR1 and CDR2, the germline V gene (reference sequence) lists LNHDA and SQIVND. Reading from cysteine to phenylalanine, the CDR3 counts 13 amino acids. Only CDR3 DNA remains: 39 bases, in frame from the first base. Receptor amplification or capture employed the immunoSEQ multiplex PCR assay. Imported from immuneACCESS, the table was reduced by TCRdb to in-frame sequences with V and J called. These copies leave out some clones; in studies compared against another copy, an unresolved V gene accounts for under half, and the cause of the remainder is not known. Here the sample has about 63,000 clones; around 87% occur a single time. The ten biggest clones cover 10% to 15% of the sample.

A remark on this clone: Its antigen is unknown. No much larger clonotype is one base removed from it; base qualities were not supplied.

Sequencing was done on a sample of PBMCs. This clonotype originated in an older woman with lung cancer. The chain employs TRBV19 and TRBJ2-5; TRBD2 fits 11 bases in the junction. The CDR3 is CASRLAGEETQYF. The nucleotide sequence is TGTGCCAGTAGACTAGCGGGGGAAGAGACCCAGTACTTC.